This entry is about one TCR beta chain. Its target is not known. PCR employed 60 Vbeta and 13 Jbeta primers. Repertoires were generated with immunoSEQ multiplex PCR, while TCRdb's copy carries only in-frame clones and drops some. The data show fewer than 250,000 clones, 65% to 85% seen once. The record originates from a study of cytomegalovirus exposure and HLA in healthy donors. In the study overall: The Caucasian-associated ancestry cluster held around four fifths of around 380 genotyped donors.

Whole-study results and caveats: In an earlier analysis, about 87% or about 30%: the productive usage of most TCR beta V segments. More clonal expansion characterized HLA-associated TCR beta chains than equally common others in a later analysis.

This clonotype was obtained from a man aged 18 to 29 in good health and CMV-seronegative. Specimen: PBMCs.

The CDR3 DNA sequence: TGTGCCAGTACCCGGCTAGCGGGGGGTACCGGGGAGCTGTTTTTT. This encodes CASTRLAGGTGELFF. The gene calls are TRBV11-2 and TRBJ2-2, with 11 nucleotides matching TRBD2. The germline V gene encodes CDR1 SGHAT and CDR2 FQNNGV. CDR3 length: 15 amino acids. J lost 5 bases, V lost 9 bases, and 8 bases had no gene match.